This T cell receptor (beta chain) was observed in a study of brain T cells in children with intractable seizures. Study-wide results and caveats: Clones missing pre-surgery may reflect undersampling of that blood sample.

This sample's time point: blood from clinic visit 5 months post-surgery; TSC patient then seizure free. The sequenced cases were selected for having the highest brain T cell transcript signatures. Pre-surgery treatment included at least one anti-epileptic drug. Profiled with immunoSEQ multiplex PCR; TCRdb holds only in-frame clones, not every one. The sample holds a few hundred thousand clones, over 90% seen once. On this clone: The target antigen is unknown.

The CDR3 sequence is 14 residues long. Trimming removed 5 bases at V and 4 bases at J, with 14 bases between. The V gene's germline CDR1 is MDHEN and CDR2 SYDVKM. The receptor was derived from a boy less than two years old with tuberous sclerosis and intractable seizures. This specimen was peripheral blood, taken 4 to 5 months after surgery. The chain is built from TRBV28 and TRBJ1-1; a weak D match, TRBD1 (6 bases). The CDR3, as DNA: TGTGCCAGCAGTCCGTGGGGGCGGGGCACTGAAGCTTTCTTT. Protein product: CASSPWGRGTEAFF.